This T cell receptor (beta chain) is from a study of cytomegalovirus exposure and HLA in healthy donors. Whole-study results and caveats: TCR beta V segments were, for the most part, productive about 87% or about 30% of the time in an earlier analysis.

CDR1 is MNHEY and CDR2 is SMNVEV in the germline V gene (reference sequence). The CDR3 contains 15 residues. Of note for this clone: Antigen specificity is unknown. At one of its ends the junction is not consistent with the germline gene, which may arise from a read error.

In the PCR, 60 Vbeta and 13 Jbeta primers were used. Clones were read by immunoSEQ multiplex PCR, and TCRdb kept only the in-frame ones, dropping some. The data show 130,000 or so clones, roughly four fifths seen once. The sequencing input was PBMCs. This clonotype originated in a woman aged 45-60 years in good health and CMV-seropositive. V gene TRBV27 combines with J gene TRBJ2-6, with a tentative D call TRBD1 (5 bases). CDR3 sequence reads: CASSLWGSGANGLTF. DNA for the CDR3: TGTGCCAGCAGTTTATGGGGCTCTGGGGCCAACGGCCTGACTTTC.